The 32 T cell receptor beta chains reported below all come from one sample, sequenced in a study of blood T cell repertoires in COVID-19. Sequencing was performed with immunoSEQ multiplex PCR; in TCRdb, only in-frame clones are kept and a portion is missing. The table lists about 350,000 clones, 75% to 90% of them singletons, with roughly 7.1% in the top ten. Sequencing input: peripheral blood. The receptor set was obtained from an older woman with COVID-19, enrolled during active disease.

The J gene is TRBJ1-6, the V gene TRBV2; TRBD1 agrees at 7 bases. There are 15 residues in the CDR3. J lost 5 bases, V lost 1 base, and 2 bases had no gene match. CDR1 is SNHLY and CDR2 is FYNNEI in the germline V gene. In nucleotides, the CDR3 is TGTGCCAGCAGTGAAGACAGGGGAGATAATTCACCCCTCCACTTT. Translation gives CASSEDRGDNSPLHF.

This clone has more than one count but fewer than ten. This chain uses TRBV6-1 with TRBJ1-2, with 7 bases aligning to TRBD1. V trimming: 2 bases; J trimming: 4 bases; junction bases outside the gene matches: 10. The germline CDR1 and CDR2 sequences are MNHNS and SASEGT. The CDR3 has 16 residues. The CDR3 coding sequence is TGTGCCAGCAGTGAAAGTCCGGGACAGCTGATCTATGGCTACACCTTC. It encodes CASSESPGQLIYGYTF.

This clone has a handful of counts. J is TRBJ1-2 and V is TRBV9, with D possibly matching TRBD1 (5 bases). Trimming shortened V by 3 bases and J by 4 bases, and 16 bases separated the two germline ends. CDR3 length: 15 amino acids. Germline V CDR1 and CDR2: SGDLS, YYNGEE. The CDR3 nucleotides are TGTGCCAGCAGCGGCCTTCGACAGCACACCTATGGCTACACCTTC. It translates to CASSGLRQHTYGYTF.

This clone has just a few counts. The rearrangement links TRBV10-1 to TRBJ1-2, with 9 bases that match TRBD1. V trimming: 3 bases; J trimming: 7 bases; junction bases outside the gene matches: 18. Germline CDR1 reads WNHNN; CDR2 reads SYGVQD (reference sequence). This CDR3 comprises 18 residues. This chain's CDR3 is CASSDEPLGTGRMGGYTF. The CDR3 DNA follows: TGCGCCAGCAGTGATGAACCCCTCGGGACAGGGCGTATGGGTGGCTACACCTTC.

The chain links TRBV5-6 to TRBJ1-5, with D maybe TRBD1 (5 bases). Trimming took off 6 bases at V and 1 base at J, with 14 bases between the two ends. This CDR3 has 15 residues. Germline V gene sequence: CDR1 SGHDT, CDR2 YYEEEE. The CDR3 reads CASKLGLPSNQPQHF. The CDR3 coding sequence is TGTGCCAGCAAATTGGGACTTCCAAGCAATCAGCCCCAGCATTTT.

As for this clone: At one end, the junction sequence differs from germline, possibly due to a read error. The rearrangement links TRBV2 to TRBJ1-1; D ambiguous. This CDR3 has 11 amino acids. CDR1 is SNHLY and CDR2 is FYNNEI in the germline V gene. The CDR3 region has the DNA TGTGCCAGCAGAGTCGGGAATCCCCAAGTTTTT. Translation gives CASRVGNPQVF.

The J gene is TRBJ2-1, the V gene TRBV19; possible D gene TRBD1, 5 bases. The germline V gene encodes CDR1 LNHDA and CDR2 SQIVND (reference sequence). The ends were cut back, 5 bases at V and 0 bases at J, with 17 bases in the middle. The CDR3 contains 17 residues. The CDR3 DNA sequence: TGTGCCAGTAGTGCTTACCTGGGGCTTGGCTCCTACAATGAGCAGTTCTTC. Translating gives CASSAYLGLGSYNEQFF.

The chain couples TRBV7-6 to TRBJ2-2; 10 bases fit TRBD2. The length of the CDR3 is 17 residues. The trim removed 1 base at V and 7 bases at J, leaving 9 bases unmatched. CDR1 and CDR2 (germline): SGHVS, FNYEAQ. In DNA, the CDR3 is TGTGCCAGCAGCTTAGAGGCAGCGGGGGGGCCGAGCGGGGAGCTGTTTTTT. This encodes CASSLEAAGGPSGELFF.

The rearrangement uses TRBV29-1 and TRBJ1-1; D is undetermined. V shed 0 bases and J shed 5 bases, with 10 bases lying between them. CDR3 size: 13 residues. The germline gives CDR1 SQVTM, CDR2 ANQGSEA. CDR3 protein: CSVEDYSLTEAFF. In DNA, the CDR3 is TGCAGCGTTGAAGATTACTCCTTAACTGAAGCTTTCTTT.

This clone was picked up one time. This chain uses TRBV3-1 (or the pseudogene TRBV3-2) with TRBJ2-1, with TRBD2 identical over 7 bases. Germline V lookup: CDR1 LGHDT, CDR2 YNNKEL (reference sequence). CDR3 size: 16 residues. V shed 1 base, J shed 7 bases, and the junction held 10 bases outside the gene matches. CDR3 nucleotide sequence: TGTGCCAGCAGCCAAGTAACCGGGGGACTAAATAATGAGCAGTTCTTC. It is translated as CASSQVTGGLNNEQFF.

The chain links TRBV5-6 to TRBJ1-5, with TRBD1 as a possible D gene (6 bases). V was clipped by 3 bases and J by 4 bases, with 14 bases between them. CDR1 and CDR2 from the germline V gene are SGHDT and YYEEEE. The CDR3 runs to 15 residues. CDR3 sequence reads: CASSSGLGGNQPQHF. For the CDR3, the DNA is TGTGCCAGCAGCTCGGGATTAGGGGGAAATCAGCCCCAGCATTTT.

This chain joins TRBV9 and TRBJ2-3, with 11 bases fitting TRBD2. Germline CDR1 reads SGDLS; CDR2 reads YYNGEE. The V segment lost 0 bases and the J segment 7 bases; nucleotides outside the gene matches: 4. This CDR3 spans 15 amino acids. CDR3 DNA sequence: TGTGCCAGCAGCGTAGTAGCGGGGGGGCAAAATACGCAGTATTTT. This codes for CASSVVAGGQNTQYF.

The sample holds a few counts of this clone. The rearrangement uses TRBV2 and TRBJ1-5, with no clear D. Trimming shortened V by 7 bases and J by 0 bases, and 10 bases separated the two germline ends. The germline V gene encodes CDR1 SNHLY and CDR2 FYNNEI. The CDR3 totals 14 residues. The CDR3 loop reads CASKDKDSNQPQHF. The CDR3 nucleotides are TGTGCCAGCAAAGACAAGGATAGCAATCAGCCCCAGCATTTT. The entire variable domain, with the rest obtained from reference TRBV2 and TRBJ1-5, is as follows: EPEVTQTPSHQVTQMGQEVILRCVPISNHLYFYWYRQILGQKVEFLVSFYNNEISEKSEIFDDQFSVERPDGSNFTLKIRSTKLEDSAMYFCASKDKDSNQPQHFGDGTRLSIL.

The chain employs TRBV10-3 and TRBJ2-3; D unresolved. Trimming removed 3 bases at V and 2 bases at J, with 3 bases between. Per germline, CDR1 ENHRY and CDR2 SYGVKD. The CDR3 runs 12 residues. CDR3 in DNA: TGTGCCATCAGTGACTACACAGATACGCAGTATTTT. Protein product: CAISDYTDTQYF.

This clone was observed a single time. The chain carries TRBV12-3 or TRBV12-4 and TRBJ1-5; TRBD1 is a possible D gene (6 bases). The CDR3 loop spans 12 amino acids. Trimming removed 7 bases from V and 5 bases from J, with 9 bases in between. CDR3 coding DNA: TGTGCCAGCAAATGGGGGCATCAGCCCCAGCATTTT. Translation gives CASKWGHQPQHF.

This chain joins TRBV9 and TRBJ1-4, with TRBD1 matching over 7 bases. V lost 3 bases, J lost 8 bases, and 16 bases stayed unmatched. The CDR3 has 17 amino acids. Germline V CDR1 and CDR2: SGDLS, YYNGEE. DNA of the CDR3: TGTGCCAGCAGCGGCGGGACAGATAACCCTGGGGGGGAAAAACTGTTTTTT. Protein: CASSGGTDNPGGEKLFF.

This chain connects TRBV5-6 to TRBJ2-7; 9 bases match TRBD1. The CDR3 has 15 residues. V lost 4 bases, J lost 1 base, and 6 bases stayed unmatched. The V gene's germline CDR1 is SGHDT and CDR2 YYEEEE. CDR3: CASSGTGLASYEQYF. CDR3 DNA: TGTGCCAGCAGCGGGACAGGGTTGGCATCCTACGAGCAGTACTTC.

The chain links TRBV7-9 to TRBJ1-4; 9 bases fit TRBD1. The CDR3 spans 15 residues. CDR1 and CDR2 (germline): SEHNR, FQNEAQ (reference sequence). Trimming at V came to 5 bases and at J to 6 bases, leaving 7 bases not matched to a gene. CDR3 region: CASSTWTGVDEKLFF. The DNA for the CDR3 is TGTGCCAGCAGCACCTGGACAGGGGTGGATGAAAAACTGTTTTTT. The whole variable domain, filled in from reference TRBV7-9 and TRBJ1-4, reads DTGVSQNPRHKITKRGQNVTFRCDPISEHNRLYWYRQTLGQGPEFLTYFQNEAQLEKSRLLSDRFSAERPKGSFSTLEIQRTEQGDSAMYLCASSTWTGVDEKLFFGSGTQLSVL.

As DNA, the CDR3 is TGTGCCAGTAGCGCCGAAAGGACTAGCGGGGTAGATACGCAGTATTTT. It specifies CASSAERTSGVDTQYF. The chain is built from TRBV19 and TRBJ2-3; 12 bases match TRBD2. This CDR3 has 16 amino acids. The junction had 9 bases not matched to a gene; V was cut back by 6 bases and J by 5 bases. CDR1 and CDR2 from the germline V gene are LNHDA and SQIVND (reference sequence).

The gene calls are TRBV18 and TRBJ1-2; a weak D match, TRBD1 (6 bases). The CDR3 covers 16 residues. Germline CDR1 and CDR2: KGHSH and LQKENI. Trimming stripped 5 bases from V and 1 base from J, with 17 bases between. The CDR3 sequence: CASSSPFRQVNYGYTF. The CDR3 nucleotides read TGTGCCAGCTCATCCCCGTTCAGACAGGTTAACTATGGCTACACCTTC.

The chain combines TRBV11-3 with TRBJ2-2; 7 bases are a match to TRBD1. The CDR3 sequence is 13 residues long. Looked up from germline, CDR1 is SGHNT and CDR2 is YENEEA. V shed 9 bases, J shed 4 bases, and the junction held 5 bases outside the gene matches. In DNA form, the CDR3 reads TGTGCCAGTGGGGGACAGAGCACCGGGGAGCTGTTTTTT. This sequence encodes CASGGQSTGELFF.

This clone was seen only a few times. The sample carries other DNA sequences with the same CDR3. V is TRBV19 and J is TRBJ1-1; no reliable D call. The V gene lost 3 bases and the J gene lost 0 bases, with 2 bases spanning the gap. The CDR3 is 12 residues long. Germline V gene lookup returns CDR1 LNHDA and CDR2 SQIVND (reference sequence). In DNA, the CDR3 is TGTGCCAGTAGTATCTTGAACACTGAAGCTTTCTTT. Its protein is CASSILNTEAFF.

The chain has TRBV5-1 and TRBJ2-3; 7 bases line up with TRBD1. Germline CDR1 SGHRS, CDR2 YFSETQ. The CDR3 has 14 residues. V dropped 3 bases and J dropped 1; count of bases not matched to a gene: 2. CDR3 coding DNA: TGCGCCAGCAGCTACGGACAGGGCACAGATACGCAGTATTTT. Translating gives CASSYGQGTDTQYF.

The chain employs TRBV19 and TRBJ1-1, with a tentative D call TRBD1 (5 bases). The CDR3 is made up of 15 amino acids. The V end was cut by 5 bases, the J end by 0 bases, with 13 bases between. Germline-derived CDR1 and CDR2 are LNHDA and SQIVND (reference sequence). The CDR3 coding sequence is TGTGCCAGTAGTCTCCTACAGGCTATGAACACTGAAGCTTTCTTT. It encodes CASSLLQAMNTEAFF.

V usage is TRBV12-3 or TRBV12-4 and J usage is TRBJ1-1; 7 nucleotides match TRBD1. The J segment lost 5 bases and the V segment lost 2 bases, leaving 2 bases of the junction unmatched. The CDR3 length is 13 residues. CDR3 sequence: CASSLRGRTEAFF. Written as DNA, the CDR3 is TGTGCCAGCAGTTTAAGGGGGCGGACTGAAGCTTTCTTT.

The rearrangement uses TRBV18 and TRBJ1-2; D gene unclear. The CDR3 consists of 13 residues. Per germline, CDR1 KGHSH and CDR2 LQKENI. The V gene lost 2 bases and the J gene lost 5 bases, with 9 bases spanning the gap. CDR3 residues: CASSPASQYGYTF. In nucleotides, the CDR3 is TGTGCCAGCTCACCAGCGAGCCAATATGGCTACACCTTC.

This clone was observed at least ten times. The chain links TRBV10-1 to TRBJ2-7, with 11 bases lining up with TRBD1. The germline CDR1 and CDR2 sequences are WNHNN and SYGVQD (reference sequence). Trimming took 7 bases from V and 4 from J; bases not matched to a gene: 3. CDR3 length: 13 amino acids. CDR3: CASNRDRGYEQYF. As DNA, the CDR3 is TGCGCCAGCAACCGGGACAGGGGGTACGAGCAGTACTTC.

This chain connects TRBV7-2 to TRBJ1-2, with 10 nucleotides matching TRBD1. This CDR3 has 17 residues. The ends lost 1 base at V and 3 bases at J; junction bases unmatched: 8. Germline V gives CDR1 SGHTA, CDR2 FQGNSA. CDR3: CASSLVKGQGPYYGYTF. The CDR3 DNA reads as TGTGCCAGCAGCTTAGTTAAGGGACAGGGGCCCTACTATGGCTACACCTTC.

The V gene is TRBV6-1, the J gene TRBJ1-5, with D maybe TRBD1 (5 bases). V gave up 2 bases and J gave up 4 bases, with 9 bases separating them. The CDR3 runs to 14 residues. Looked up from germline, CDR1 is MNHNS and CDR2 is SASEGT. Here the CDR3 reads CASSEWRGNQPQHF. CDR3 DNA: TGTGCCAGCAGTGAATGGAGGGGTAATCAGCCCCAGCATTTT.

The chain joins TRBV27 to TRBJ1-2; D not certain. From germline, CDR1 is MNHEY and CDR2 SMNVEV (reference sequence). The CDR3 has 13 amino acids. Trimming cost V 7 bases and J 2 bases, with 11 bases left between them. Written as DNA, the CDR3 is TGTGCCAGCACTAGCGGGGAGAACTATGGCTACACCTTC. Translated, it gives CASTSGENYGYTF.

The chain couples TRBV27 to TRBJ1-5, with 7 bases that match TRBD1. CDR1 MNHEY and CDR2 SMNVEV come from the germline V gene (reference sequence). CDR3 length: 16 residues. J gave up 0 bases and V 2 bases, and 4 bases lay outside the gene matches. The CDR3 coding sequence is TGTGCCAGCAGTTTAAAGGGACAGTATAGCAATCAGCCCCAGCATTTT. Protein: CASSLKGQYSNQPQHF.

This clone was seen a handful of times. The chain combines TRBV9 with TRBJ2-3, with 8 nucleotides matching TRBD2. CDR3 length: 16 residues. Per germline, CDR1 SGDLS and CDR2 YYNGEE. The J segment lost 2 bases and the V segment lost 4 bases, leaving 9 bases of the junction unmatched. The CDR3 nucleotides are TGTGCCAGCAGCCCCATACGCGGGGGGTACACAGATACGCAGTATTTT. It is translated as CASSPIRGGYTDTQYF.